The 3 T cell receptor beta chains given below trace back to one sample, sequenced in a study of T cells in Graves' hyperthyroidism and ophthalmopathy. Authors of the study amplified TCR beta CDR3 regions from RNA transcripts. The TCR CDR3 first-round RT-PCR relied on the HTBI primer set. TCRdb re-derived calls from the multiplex PCR reads in MiXCR, one entry per CDR3 protein. There are 200,000 or so distinct CDR3 sequences in the sample; about a sixth occur only once, and around 52% lies in the top ten. Sample: blood. The receptor set was obtained from a woman aged 45-60 years with Graves' hyperthyroidism.

This clonotype was seen many times. This chain joins TRBV7-3 and TRBJ2-1; D ambiguous. Germline loops: CDR1 SGHTA, CDR2 FQGTGA. Trimming pared 5 bases from V and 8 bases from J, leaving 16 bases between. This CDR3 has 14 residues. CDR3 amino acids: CASSPLSGTDEQFF. The CDR3 region has the DNA TGTGCCAGCAGCCCCCTGTCAGGAACGGATGAGCAGTTCTTC.

This clonotype was seen repeatedly, ten times or more. The rearrangement uses TRBV12-3 or TRBV12-4 and TRBJ2-5; no firm D call. CDR3 length: 12 residues. The V gene lost 0 bases and the J gene lost 13 bases, with 12 bases spanning the gap. The CDR3 DNA reads as TGTGCCAGCAGTTTAGCTGATTCTTACCGGTACTTC. Protein product: CASSLADSYRYF.

This clonotype was seen at least ten times. J is TRBJ2-7 and V is TRBV15; D is perhaps TRBD2 (5 bases). Germline assignment: CDR1 LNHNV and CDR2 YYDKDF (reference sequence). Deletions cut 3 bases from V and 6 bases from J, with 12 bases between. This CDR3 comprises 13 residues. This CDR3 reads CATSSLASSEQYF. The CDR3 coding sequence is TGTGCCACCAGCAGCCTAGCTTCTAGCGAGCAGTACTTC.